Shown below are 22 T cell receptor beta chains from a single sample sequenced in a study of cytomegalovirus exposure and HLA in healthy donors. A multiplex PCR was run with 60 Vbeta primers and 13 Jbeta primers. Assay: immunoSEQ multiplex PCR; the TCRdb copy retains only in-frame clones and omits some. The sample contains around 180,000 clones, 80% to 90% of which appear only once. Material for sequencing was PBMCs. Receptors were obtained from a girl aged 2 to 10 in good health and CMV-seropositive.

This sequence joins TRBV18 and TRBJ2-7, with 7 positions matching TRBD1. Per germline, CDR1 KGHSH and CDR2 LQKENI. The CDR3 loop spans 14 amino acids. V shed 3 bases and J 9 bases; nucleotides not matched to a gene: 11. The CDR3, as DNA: TGTGCCAGCTCACCTAGACAGGGAATAGACGCGCAGTACTTC. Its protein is CASSPRQGIDAQYF.

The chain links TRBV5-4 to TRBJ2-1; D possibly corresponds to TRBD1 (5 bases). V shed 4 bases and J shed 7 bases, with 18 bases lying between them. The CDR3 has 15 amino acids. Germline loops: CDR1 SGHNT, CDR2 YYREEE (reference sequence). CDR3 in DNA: TGTGCCAGCAGCCGAGACAGCGCGAGGCGGAATGAGCAGTTCTTC. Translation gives CASSRDSARRNEQFF. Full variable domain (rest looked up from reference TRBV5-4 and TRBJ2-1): ETGVTQSPTHLIKTRGQQVTLRCSSQSGHNTVSWYQQALGQGPQFIFQYYREEENGRGNFPPRFSGLQFPNYSSELNVNALELDDSALYLCASSRDSARRNEQFFGPGTRLTVL.

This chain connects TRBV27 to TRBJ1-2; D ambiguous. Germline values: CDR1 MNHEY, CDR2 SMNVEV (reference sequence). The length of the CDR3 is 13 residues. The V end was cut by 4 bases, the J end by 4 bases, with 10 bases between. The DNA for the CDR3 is TGTGCCAGCAGTTCGGAGAGATTCTATGGCTACACCTTC. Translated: CASSSERFYGYTF.

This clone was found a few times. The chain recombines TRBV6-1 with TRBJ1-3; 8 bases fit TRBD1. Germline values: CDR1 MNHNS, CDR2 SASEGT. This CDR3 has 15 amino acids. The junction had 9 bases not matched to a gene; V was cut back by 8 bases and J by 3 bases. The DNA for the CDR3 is TGTGCCAGCGCCCGCCAGGGGGCATTTGGAAACACCATATATTTT. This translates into CASARQGAFGNTIYF.

The CDR3, as DNA: TGTGCCAGCAGCTTACAGGGCGAAGGGACACCCCTCCACTTT. Its translation: CASSLQGEGTPLHF. V is TRBV7-3 and J is TRBJ1-6; possible D gene TRBD1, 5 bases. This CDR3 has 14 amino acids. The V end lost 2 bases, the J end lost 11 bases, and 13 bases lay between the germline ends. Germline lookup yields CDR1 SGHTA and CDR2 FQGTGA.

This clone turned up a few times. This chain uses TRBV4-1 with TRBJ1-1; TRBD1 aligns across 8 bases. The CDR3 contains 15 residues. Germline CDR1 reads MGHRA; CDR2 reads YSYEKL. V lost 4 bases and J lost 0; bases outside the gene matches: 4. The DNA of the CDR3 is TGCGCCAGCAGCCCTTGGACAGGGCTGAACACTGAAGCTTTCTTT. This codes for CASSPWTGLNTEAFF.

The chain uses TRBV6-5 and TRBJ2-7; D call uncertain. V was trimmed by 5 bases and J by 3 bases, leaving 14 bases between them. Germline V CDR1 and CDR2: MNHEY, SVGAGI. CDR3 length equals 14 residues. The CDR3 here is CASSHSLVLYEQYF. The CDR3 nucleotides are TGTGCCAGCAGTCACAGCCTCGTGCTCTACGAGCAGTACTTC.

The CDR3 here is CASSLEPGIVGNTIYF. The CDR3 DNA reads TGTGCCAGCAGCTTAGAGCCGGGGATCGTTGGAAACACCATATATTTT. The chain is built from TRBV11-3 and TRBJ1-3; no clear D. The length of the CDR3 is 16 residues. In germline, CDR1 is SGHNT, CDR2 YENEEA. The V and J ends lost 0 bases and 3 bases respectively, with 12 bases between them. Filled out from reference TRBV11-3 and TRBJ1-3, the complete variable domain reads EAGVVQSPRYKIIEKKQPVAFWCNPISGHNTLYWYLQNLGQGPELLIRYENEEAVDDSQLPKDRFSAERLKGVDSTLKIQPAELGDSAVYLCASSLEPGIVGNTIYFGEGSWLTVV.

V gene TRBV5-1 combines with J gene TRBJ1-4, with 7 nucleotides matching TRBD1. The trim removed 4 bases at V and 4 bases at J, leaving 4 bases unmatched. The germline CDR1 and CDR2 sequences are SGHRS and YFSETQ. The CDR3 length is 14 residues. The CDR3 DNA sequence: TGCGCCAGCAGCCTCAGGGGGTTTAATGAAAAACTGTTTTTT. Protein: CASSLRGFNEKLFF.

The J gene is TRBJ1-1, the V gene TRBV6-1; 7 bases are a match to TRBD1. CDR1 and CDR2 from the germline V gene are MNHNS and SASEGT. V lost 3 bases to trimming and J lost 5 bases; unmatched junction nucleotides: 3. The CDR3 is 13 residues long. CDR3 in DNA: TGTGCCAGCAGTGACAGGGGGGCGACTGAAGCTTTCTTT. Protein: CASSDRGATEAFF.

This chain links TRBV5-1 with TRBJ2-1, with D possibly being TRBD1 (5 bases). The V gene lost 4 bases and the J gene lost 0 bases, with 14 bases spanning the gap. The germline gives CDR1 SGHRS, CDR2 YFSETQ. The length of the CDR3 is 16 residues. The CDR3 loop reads CASSATGISSYNEQFF. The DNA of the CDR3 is TGCGCCAGCAGCGCAACAGGAATAAGCTCCTACAATGAGCAGTTCTTC.

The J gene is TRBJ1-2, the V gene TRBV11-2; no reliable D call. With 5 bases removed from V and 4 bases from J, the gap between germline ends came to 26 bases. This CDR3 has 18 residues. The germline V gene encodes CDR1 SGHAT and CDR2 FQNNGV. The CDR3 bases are TGTGCCAGCAGCCGGAGCAAAAAGTTGGCTTTACGTAGCTATGGCTACACCTTC. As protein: CASSRSKKLALRSYGYTF.

CDR3 loop: CASSLRSGTGYEQYF. Here the CDR3 DNA reads TGTGCCAGCAGCTTAAGGTCGGGGACAGGTTACGAGCAGTACTTC. The chain joins TRBV7-3 to TRBJ2-7, with 8 bases lining up with TRBD1. V lost 1 base and J lost 4; bases outside the gene matches: 6. CDR3 length: 15 amino acids. Germline CDR1 is SGHTA and CDR2 is FQGTGA.

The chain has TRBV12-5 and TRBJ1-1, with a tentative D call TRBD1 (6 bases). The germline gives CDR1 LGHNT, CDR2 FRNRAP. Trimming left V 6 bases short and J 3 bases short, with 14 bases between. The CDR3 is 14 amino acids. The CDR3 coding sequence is TGTGCTAGTGGGACACAGGGTGGCTACACTGAAGCTTTCTTT. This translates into CASGTQGGYTEAFF.

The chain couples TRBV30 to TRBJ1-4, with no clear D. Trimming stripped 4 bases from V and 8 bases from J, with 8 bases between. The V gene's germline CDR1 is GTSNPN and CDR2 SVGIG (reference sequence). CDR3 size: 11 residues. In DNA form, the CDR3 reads TGTGCCTGGACATTCAGGGAAAAACTGTTTTTT. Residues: CAWTFREKLFF.

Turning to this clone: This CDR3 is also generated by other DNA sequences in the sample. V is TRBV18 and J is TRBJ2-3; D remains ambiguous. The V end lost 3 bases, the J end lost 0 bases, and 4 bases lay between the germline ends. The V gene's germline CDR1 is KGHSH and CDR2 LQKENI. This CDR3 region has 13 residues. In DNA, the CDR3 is TGTGCCAGCTCACCCCCTAGCACAGATACGCAGTATTTT. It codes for CASSPPSTDTQYF.

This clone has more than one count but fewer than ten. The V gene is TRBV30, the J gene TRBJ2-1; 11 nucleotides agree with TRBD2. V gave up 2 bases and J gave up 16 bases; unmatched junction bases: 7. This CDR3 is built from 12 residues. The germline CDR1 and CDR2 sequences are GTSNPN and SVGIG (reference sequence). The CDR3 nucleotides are TGTGCCTGGAGTATGACTAGCGGGAAGGGTTTCTTC. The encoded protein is CAWSMTSGKGFF.

The CDR3 spells CASSLVSSGSTGELFF. The CDR3 DNA is TGTGCCAGCAGCTTGGTATCGTCGGGAAGCACCGGGGAGCTGTTTTTT. The chain couples TRBV5-4 to TRBJ2-2; TRBD2 is a possible D gene (5 bases). The V end was cut by 0 bases, the J end by 4 bases, with 13 bases between. CDR1 and CDR2 from the germline V gene are SGHNT and YYREEE (reference sequence). The CDR3 consists of 16 residues.

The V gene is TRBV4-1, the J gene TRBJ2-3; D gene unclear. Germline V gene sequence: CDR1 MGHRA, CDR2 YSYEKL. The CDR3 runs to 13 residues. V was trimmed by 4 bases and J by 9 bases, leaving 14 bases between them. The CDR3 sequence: CASSLLGGRTQYF. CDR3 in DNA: TGCGCCAGCAGCCTACTCGGCGGAAGGACGCAGTATTTT.

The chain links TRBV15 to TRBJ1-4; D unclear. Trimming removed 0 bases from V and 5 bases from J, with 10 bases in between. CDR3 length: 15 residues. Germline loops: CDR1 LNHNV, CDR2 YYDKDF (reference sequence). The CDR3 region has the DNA TGTGCCACCAGCAGAGACGGAGAATTCAATGAAAAACTGTTTTTT. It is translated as CATSRDGEFNEKLFF. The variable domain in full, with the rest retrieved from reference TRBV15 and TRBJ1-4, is DAMVIQNPRYQVTQFGKPVTLSCSQTLNHNVMYWYQQKSSQAPKLLFHYYDKDFNNEADTPDNFQSRRPNTSFCFLDIRSPGLGDTAMYLCATSRDGEFNEKLFFGSGTQLSVL.

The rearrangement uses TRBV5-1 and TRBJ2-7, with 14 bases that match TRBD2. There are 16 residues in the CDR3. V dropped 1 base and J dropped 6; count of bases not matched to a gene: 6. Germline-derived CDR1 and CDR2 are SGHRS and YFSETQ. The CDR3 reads CASSLQGLAGVREQYF. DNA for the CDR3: TGCGCCAGCAGCTTGCAGGGACTAGCGGGAGTTCGCGAGCAGTACTTC.

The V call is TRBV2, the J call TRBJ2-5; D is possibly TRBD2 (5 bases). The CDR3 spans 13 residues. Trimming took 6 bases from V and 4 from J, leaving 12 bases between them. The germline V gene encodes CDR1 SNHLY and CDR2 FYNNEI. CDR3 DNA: TGTGCCAGCAGGCCGGGGTCGGGAGAGACCCAGTACTTC. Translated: CASRPGSGETQYF.